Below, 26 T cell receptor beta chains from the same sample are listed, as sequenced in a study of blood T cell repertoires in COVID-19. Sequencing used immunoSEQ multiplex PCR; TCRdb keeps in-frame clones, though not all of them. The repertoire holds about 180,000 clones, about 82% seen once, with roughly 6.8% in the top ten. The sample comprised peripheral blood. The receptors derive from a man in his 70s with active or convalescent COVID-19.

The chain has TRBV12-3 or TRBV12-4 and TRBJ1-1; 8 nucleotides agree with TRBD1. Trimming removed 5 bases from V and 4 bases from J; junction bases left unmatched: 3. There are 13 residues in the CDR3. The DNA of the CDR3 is TGTGCCAGCAGTGTCACAGGGGGCACTGAAGCTTTCTTT. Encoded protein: CASSVTGGTEAFF.

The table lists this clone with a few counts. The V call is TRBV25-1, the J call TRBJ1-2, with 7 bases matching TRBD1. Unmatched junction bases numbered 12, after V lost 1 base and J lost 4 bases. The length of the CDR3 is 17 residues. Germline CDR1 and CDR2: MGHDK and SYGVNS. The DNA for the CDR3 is TGTGCCAGCAGTGAATCGACCGGGACAGCAGTACCCTATGGCTACACCTTC. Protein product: CASSESTGTAVPYGYTF.

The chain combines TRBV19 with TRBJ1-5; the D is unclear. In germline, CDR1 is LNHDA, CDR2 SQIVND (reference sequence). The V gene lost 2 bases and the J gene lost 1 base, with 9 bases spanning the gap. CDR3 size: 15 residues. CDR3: CASSIMRGSNQPQHF. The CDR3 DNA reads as TGTGCCAGTAGTATAATGCGAGGCAGCAATCAGCCCCAGCATTTT.

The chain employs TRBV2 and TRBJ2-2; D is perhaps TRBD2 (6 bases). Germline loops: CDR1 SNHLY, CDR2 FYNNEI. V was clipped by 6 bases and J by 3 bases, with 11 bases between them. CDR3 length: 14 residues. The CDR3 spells CASRPGTDTGELFF. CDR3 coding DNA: TGTGCCAGCAGACCCGGGACTGACACCGGGGAGCTGTTTTTT.

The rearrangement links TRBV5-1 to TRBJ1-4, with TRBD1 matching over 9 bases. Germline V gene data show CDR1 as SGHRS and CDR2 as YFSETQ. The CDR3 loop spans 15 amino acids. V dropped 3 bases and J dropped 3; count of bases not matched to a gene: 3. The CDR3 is CASSSQGAPNEKLFF. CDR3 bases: TGCGCCAGCAGCTCACAGGGGGCCCCTAATGAAAAACTGTTTTTT.

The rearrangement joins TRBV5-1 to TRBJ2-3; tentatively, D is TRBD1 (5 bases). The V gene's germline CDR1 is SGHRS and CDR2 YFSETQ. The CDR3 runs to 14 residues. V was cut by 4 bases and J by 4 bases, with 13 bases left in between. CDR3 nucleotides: TGCGCCAGCAGCCGCAGGGATCTTCCAGATACGCAGTATTTT. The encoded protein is CASSRRDLPDTQYF. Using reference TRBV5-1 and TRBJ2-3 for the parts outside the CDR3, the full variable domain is KAGVTQTPRYLIKTRGQQVTLSCSPISGHRSVSWYQQTPGQGLQFLFEYFSETQRNKGNFPGRFSGRQFSNSRSEMNVSTLELGDSALYLCASSRRDLPDTQYFGPGTRLTVL.

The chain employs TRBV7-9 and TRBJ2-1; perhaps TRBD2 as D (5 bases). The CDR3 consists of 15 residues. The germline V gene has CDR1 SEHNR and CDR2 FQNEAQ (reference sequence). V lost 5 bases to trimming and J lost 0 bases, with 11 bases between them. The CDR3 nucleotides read TGTGCCAGCAGCCCGCGAGGGAACTCCTACAATGAGCAGTTCTTC. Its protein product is CASSPRGNSYNEQFF. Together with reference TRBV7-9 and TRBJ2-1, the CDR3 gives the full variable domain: DTGVSQNPRHKITKRGQNVTFRCDPISEHNRLYWYRQTLGQGPEFLTYFQNEAQLEKSRLLSDRFSAERPKGSFSTLEIQRTEQGDSAMYLCASSPRGNSYNEQFFGPGTRLTVL.

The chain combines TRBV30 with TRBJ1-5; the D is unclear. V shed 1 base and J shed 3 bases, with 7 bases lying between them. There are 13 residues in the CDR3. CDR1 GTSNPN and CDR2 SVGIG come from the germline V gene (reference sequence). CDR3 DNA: TGTGCCTGGAGTGGTTCCTCCAATCAGCCCCAGCATTTT. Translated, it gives CAWSGSSNQPQHF.

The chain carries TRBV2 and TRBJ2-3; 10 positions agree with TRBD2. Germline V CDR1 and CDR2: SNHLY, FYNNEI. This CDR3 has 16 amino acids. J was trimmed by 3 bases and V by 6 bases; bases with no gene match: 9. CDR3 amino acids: CASRISVAGGTDTQYF. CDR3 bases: TGTGCCAGCAGGATTTCAGTAGCGGGGGGAACAGATACGCAGTATTTT.

This CDR3 is CASSLARTGTHQPQHF. For the CDR3, the DNA is TGTGCCAGCAGCTTAGCCCGGACAGGGACCCATCAGCCCCAGCATTTT. The J gene is TRBJ1-5, the V gene TRBV7-2; the match to TRBD1 covers 8 bases. The J segment lost 5 bases and the V segment lost 0 bases, leaving 6 bases of the junction unmatched. Germline V gene lookup returns CDR1 SGHTA and CDR2 FQGNSA. The CDR3 extends over 16 amino acids. Together with reference TRBV7-2 and TRBJ1-5, the CDR3 gives the full variable domain: GAGVSQSPSNKVTEKGKDVELRCDPISGHTALYWYRQSLGQGLEFLIYFQGNSAPDKSGLPSDRFSAERTGGSVSTLTIQRTQQEDSAVYLCASSLARTGTHQPQHFGDGTRLSIL.

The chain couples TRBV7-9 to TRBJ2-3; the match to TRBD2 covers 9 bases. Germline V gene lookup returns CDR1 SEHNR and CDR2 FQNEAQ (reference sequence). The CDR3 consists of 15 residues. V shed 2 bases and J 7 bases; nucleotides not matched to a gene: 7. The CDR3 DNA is TGTGCCAGCAGCTTACGGACTAGCGCCCTGAATACGCAGTATTTT. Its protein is CASSLRTSALNTQYF. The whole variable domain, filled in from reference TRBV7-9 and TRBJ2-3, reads DTGVSQNPRHKITKRGQNVTFRCDPISEHNRLYWYRQTLGQGPEFLTYFQNEAQLEKSRLLSDRFSAERPKGSFSTLEIQRTEQGDSAMYLCASSLRTSALNTQYFGPGTRLTVL.

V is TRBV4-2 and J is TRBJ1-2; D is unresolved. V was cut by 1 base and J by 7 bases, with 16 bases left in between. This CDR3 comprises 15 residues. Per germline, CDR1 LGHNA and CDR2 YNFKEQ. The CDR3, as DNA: TGTGCCAGCAGCCAAGGTCTTCCCAGTAATCTTGGCTACACCTTC. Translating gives CASSQGLPSNLGYTF.

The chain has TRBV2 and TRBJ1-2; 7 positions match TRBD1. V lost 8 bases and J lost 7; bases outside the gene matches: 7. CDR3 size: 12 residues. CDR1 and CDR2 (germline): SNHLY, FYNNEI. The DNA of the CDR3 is TGTGCCAGCTCCGGACAGGTTGGTGGCTACACCTTC. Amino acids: CASSGQVGGYTF.

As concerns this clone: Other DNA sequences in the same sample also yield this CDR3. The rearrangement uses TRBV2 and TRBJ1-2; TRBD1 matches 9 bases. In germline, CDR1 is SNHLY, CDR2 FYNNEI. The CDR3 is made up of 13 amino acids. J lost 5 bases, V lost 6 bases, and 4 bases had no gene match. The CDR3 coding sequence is TGTGCCAGCAGCGGGGACAGGGAGTATGGCTACACCTTC. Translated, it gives CASSGDREYGYTF. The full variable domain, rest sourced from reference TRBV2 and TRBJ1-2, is EPEVTQTPSHQVTQMGQEVILRCVPISNHLYFYWYRQILGQKVEFLVSFYNNEISEKSEIFDDQFSVERPDGSNFTLKIRSTKLEDSAMYFCASSGDREYGYTFGSGTRLTVV.

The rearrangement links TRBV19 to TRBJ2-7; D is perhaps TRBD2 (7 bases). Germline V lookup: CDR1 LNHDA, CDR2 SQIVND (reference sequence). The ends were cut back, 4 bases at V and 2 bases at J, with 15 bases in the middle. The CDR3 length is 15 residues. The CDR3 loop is CASSRGGLQTYEQYF. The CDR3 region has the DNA TGTGCCAGTAGTAGGGGGGGCCTTCAGACCTACGAGCAGTACTTC.

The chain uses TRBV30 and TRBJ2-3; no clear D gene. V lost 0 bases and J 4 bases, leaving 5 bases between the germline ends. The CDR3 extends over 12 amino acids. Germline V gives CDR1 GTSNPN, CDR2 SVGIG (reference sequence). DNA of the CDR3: TGTGCCTGGAGTGTCTATCCAGATACGCAGTATTTT. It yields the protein CAWSVYPDTQYF.

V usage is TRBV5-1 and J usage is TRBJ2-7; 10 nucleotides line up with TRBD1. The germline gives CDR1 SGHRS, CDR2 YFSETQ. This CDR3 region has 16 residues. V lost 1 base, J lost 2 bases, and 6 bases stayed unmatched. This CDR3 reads CASSLFGTGETYEQYF. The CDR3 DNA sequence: TGCGCCAGCAGCTTGTTTGGGACAGGGGAAACCTACGAGCAGTACTTC.

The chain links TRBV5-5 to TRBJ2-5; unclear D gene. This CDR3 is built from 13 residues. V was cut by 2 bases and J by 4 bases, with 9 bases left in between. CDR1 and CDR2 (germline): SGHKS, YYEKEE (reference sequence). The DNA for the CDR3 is TGTGCCAGCAGCTTTGAAAGAGGAGAGACCCAGTACTTC. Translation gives CASSFERGETQYF.

CDR3 coding DNA: TGCAGCGTTGACGGGTCGGACAGTTTTCAAGAGACCCAGTACTTC. It encodes CSVDGSDSFQETQYF. The rearrangement uses TRBV29-1 and TRBJ2-5, with D perhaps TRBD1 (6 bases). V gave up 3 bases and J gave up 2 bases, with 16 bases separating them. This CDR3 region has 15 residues. The V gene's germline CDR1 is SQVTM and CDR2 ANQGSEA.

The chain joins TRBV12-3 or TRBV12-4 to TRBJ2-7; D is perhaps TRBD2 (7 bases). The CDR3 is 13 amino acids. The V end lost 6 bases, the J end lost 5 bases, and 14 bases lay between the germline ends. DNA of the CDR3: TGTGCCAGCAGGTGGTCGGGGGGCAACGAGCAGTACTTC. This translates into CASRWSGGNEQYF.

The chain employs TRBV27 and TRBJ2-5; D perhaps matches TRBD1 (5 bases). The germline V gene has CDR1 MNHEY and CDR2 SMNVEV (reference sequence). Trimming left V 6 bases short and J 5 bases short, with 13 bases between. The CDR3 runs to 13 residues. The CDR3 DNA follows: TGTGCCAGCAGGACAGATCCAGGGGAGACCCAGTACTTC. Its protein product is CASRTDPGETQYF.

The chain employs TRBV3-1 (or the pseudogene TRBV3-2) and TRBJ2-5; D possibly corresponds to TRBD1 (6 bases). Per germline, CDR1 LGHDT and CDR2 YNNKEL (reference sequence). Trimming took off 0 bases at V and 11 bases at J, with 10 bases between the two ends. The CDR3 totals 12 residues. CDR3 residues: CASSQDTGTQYF. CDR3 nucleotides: TGTGCCAGCAGCCAAGACACCGGGACACAGTACTTC.

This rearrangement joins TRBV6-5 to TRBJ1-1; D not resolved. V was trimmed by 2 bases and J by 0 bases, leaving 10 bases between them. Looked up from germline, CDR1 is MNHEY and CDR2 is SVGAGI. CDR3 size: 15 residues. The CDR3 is CASSYMGSLNTEAFF. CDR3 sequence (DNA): TGTGCCAGCAGTTACATGGGCAGCTTGAACACTGAAGCTTTCTTT.

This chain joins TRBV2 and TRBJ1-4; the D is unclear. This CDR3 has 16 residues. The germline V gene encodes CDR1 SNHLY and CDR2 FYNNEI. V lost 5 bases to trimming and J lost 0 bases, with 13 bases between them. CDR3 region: CASSFRLPATNEKLFF. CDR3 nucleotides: TGTGCCAGCAGTTTCCGACTGCCTGCAACTAATGAAAAACTGTTTTTT.

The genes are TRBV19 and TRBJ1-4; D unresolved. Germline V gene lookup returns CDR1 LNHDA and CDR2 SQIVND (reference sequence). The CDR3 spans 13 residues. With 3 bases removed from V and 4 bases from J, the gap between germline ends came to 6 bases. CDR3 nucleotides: TGTGCCAGTAGTATTAGCTTTAATGAAAAACTGTTTTTT. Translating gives CASSISFNEKLFF.

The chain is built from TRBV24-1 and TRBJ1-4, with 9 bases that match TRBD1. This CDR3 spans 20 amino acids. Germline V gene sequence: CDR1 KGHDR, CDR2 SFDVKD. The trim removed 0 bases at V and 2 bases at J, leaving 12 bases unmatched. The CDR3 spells CATSDLHLDRGKRTNEKLFF. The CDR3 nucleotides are TGTGCCACCAGTGATTTGCATCTGGACAGGGGAAAGAGGACTAATGAAAAACTGTTTTTT.